The present entry profiles one T cell receptor beta chain with its context. The data originate from a study of blood T cell repertoires in COVID-19. Across the study: The cDNA or gDNA used as material had been derived from T cells, B-cell-depleted T cells, or PBMCs.

This CDR3 spans 14 amino acids. Germline values: CDR1 MNHEY, CDR2 SVGAGI. Trimming took off 0 bases at V and 2 bases at J, with 5 bases between the two ends. In the study's own analysis: Amplification of reference gene primers was used by the study to estimate nucleated cell counts. Only in-frame clones appear in the TCRdb table, and some are missing; sequencing was by immunoSEQ multiplex PCR. That table gives V, J and clone size, and the DNA gave D and trimming. Of about 300,000 clones listed, 88% are singletons. Sequencing was performed on peripheral blood. The chain employs TRBV6-5 and TRBJ1-5; D remains unclear. The clonotype was recovered from a man younger than 35 with active or convalescent COVID-19. The CDR3 protein is CASSYSAGNQPQHF. In DNA form, the CDR3 reads TGTGCCAGCAGTTACTCTGCGGGCAATCAGCCCCAGCATTTT.